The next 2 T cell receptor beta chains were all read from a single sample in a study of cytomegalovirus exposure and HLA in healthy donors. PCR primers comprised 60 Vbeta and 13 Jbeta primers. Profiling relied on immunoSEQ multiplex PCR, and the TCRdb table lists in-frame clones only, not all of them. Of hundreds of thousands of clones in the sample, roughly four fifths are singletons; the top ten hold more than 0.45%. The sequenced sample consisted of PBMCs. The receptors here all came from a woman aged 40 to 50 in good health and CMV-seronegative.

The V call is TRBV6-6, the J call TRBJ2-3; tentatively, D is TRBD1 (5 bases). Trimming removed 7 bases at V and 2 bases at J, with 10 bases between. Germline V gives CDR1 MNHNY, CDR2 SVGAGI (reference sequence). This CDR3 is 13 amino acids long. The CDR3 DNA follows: TGTGCCAGCAAGCAGGGAATCACAGATACGCAGTATTTT. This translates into CASKQGITDTQYF.

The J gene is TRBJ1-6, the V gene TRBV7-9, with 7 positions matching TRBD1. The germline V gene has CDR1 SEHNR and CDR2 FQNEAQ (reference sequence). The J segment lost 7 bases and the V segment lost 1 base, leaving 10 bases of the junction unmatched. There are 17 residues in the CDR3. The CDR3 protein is CASSLDGTVGNNSPLHF. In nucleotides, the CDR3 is TGTGCCAGCAGCTTAGATGGGACAGTCGGAAACAATTCACCCCTCCACTTT.